One and the same sample provided the 26 T cell receptor beta chains below, sequenced in a study of shared clonotypes between healthy human individuals. Some clones are missing from TCRdb's copy, which holds only in-frame ones; the method was immunoSEQ multiplex PCR. The profile shows 470,000 or so clones, about 84% of them singletons. Specimen: PBMCs. The receptors originated from a woman in her thirties or forties in good health. Some clones in this sample may be carry-over from other donors' samples.

The chain uses TRBV19 and TRBJ2-7; TRBD1 is a possible D gene (5 bases). V was cut by 3 bases and J by 2 bases, with 14 bases left in between. The CDR3 is 15 residues long. CDR1 and CDR2 (germline): LNHDA, SQIVND (reference sequence). The CDR3 loop reads CASSIKAGPTYEQYF. CDR3 bases: TGTGCCAGTAGTATTAAGGCAGGGCCAACCTACGAGCAGTACTTC.

This clone was seen once. The J gene is TRBJ1-5, the V gene TRBV27; D ambiguous. CDR3 length: 14 residues. Trimming cost V 5 bases and J 5 bases, with 13 bases left between them. Germline V CDR1 and CDR2: MNHEY, SMNVEV (reference sequence). CDR3 loop: CASSVHRGDQPQHF. CDR3 in DNA: TGTGCCAGCAGTGTCCACAGAGGCGATCAGCCCCAGCATTTT.

The chain joins TRBV18 to TRBJ2-4, with a possible D match to TRBD1 (5 bases). V was cut by 0 bases and J by 0 bases, with 9 bases left in between. Germline lookup yields CDR1 KGHSH and CDR2 LQKENI. This CDR3 contains 16 residues. Written as DNA, the CDR3 is TGTGCCAGCTCACCACCCAGGGAAGGAGCCAAAAACATTCAGTACTTC. Protein sequence: CASSPPREGAKNIQYF.

The CDR3 sequence: CASSLRQGAGEQYF. Written as DNA, the CDR3 is TGCGCCAGCAGCTTGCGGCAGGGGGCCGGGGAGCAGTACTTC. The V call is TRBV5-1, the J call TRBJ2-7; 8 positions agree with TRBD1. V lost 1 base and J lost 7; bases outside the gene matches: 7. CDR1 is SGHRS and CDR2 is YFSETQ in the germline V gene. The length of the CDR3 is 14 residues.

The genes are TRBV28 and TRBJ1-1; 12 nucleotides agree with TRBD1. The CDR3 loop spans 16 amino acids. J gave up 3 bases and V 6 bases, and 8 bases lay outside the gene matches. Looked up from germline, CDR1 is MDHEN and CDR2 is SYDVKM. As DNA, the CDR3 is TGTGCCAGCAGGTCTCCGGGACAGGGGGCCGACACTGAAGCTTTCTTT. This codes for CASRSPGQGADTEAFF.

As for this clone: The same CDR3 is also encoded by other DNA sequences in this sample. V is TRBV5-1 and J is TRBJ1-2, with D hard to call. Trimming left V 0 bases short and J 0 bases short, with 6 bases between. Germline loops: CDR1 SGHRS, CDR2 YFSETQ. The CDR3 loop spans 14 amino acids. The CDR3 reads CASSLESPNYGYTF. DNA of the CDR3: TGCGCCAGCAGCTTGGAGTCTCCTAACTATGGCTACACCTTC.

The CDR3 DNA sequence: TGCGCCAGCAGTGAGGGACTAGCGGGAGACTACGAGCAGTACTTC. This codes for CASSEGLAGDYEQYF. The chain carries TRBV10-1 and TRBJ2-7; the match to TRBD2 covers 13 bases. The trim removed 2 bases at V and 3 bases at J, leaving 1 base unmatched. The CDR3 is 15 amino acids. Germline V CDR1 and CDR2: WNHNN, SYGVQD (reference sequence).

This chain uses TRBV4-2 with TRBJ2-1, with D unclear. Germline CDR1 is LGHNA and CDR2 is YNFKEQ. The CDR3 covers 13 residues. With 0 bases removed from V and 8 bases from J, the gap between germline ends came to 8 bases. The CDR3 nucleotides are TGTGCCAGCAGCCAAGAAGGGTGGTATGAGCAGTTCTTC. Amino acid sequence: CASSQEGWYEQFF.

To note about this clone: A far more abundant clone sits one base away, making this likely a read error. This rearrangement joins TRBV10-3 to TRBJ2-3, with D perhaps TRBD2 (6 bases). Germline loops: CDR1 ENHRY, CDR2 SYGVKD. The CDR3 extends over 16 amino acids. V was clipped by 0 bases and J by 2 bases, with 12 bases between them. The CDR3 region is CAISESTSWATDTQYF. As DNA, the CDR3 is TGTGCCATCAGTGAGTCAACTAGCTGGGCCACAGATACGCAGTATTTT.

This clone occurred many times. The chain has TRBV4-1 and TRBJ2-1, with 10 bases fitting TRBD2. The CDR3 has 18 residues. CDR1 is MGHRA and CDR2 is YSYEKL in the germline V gene. Trimming cost V 0 bases and J 4 bases; bases outside gene matches: 9. CDR3 bases: TGCGCCAGCAGCCAAGATTCGGGGAGACTAGCGGGTTACAATGAGCAGTTCTTC. Amino acid sequence: CASSQDSGRLAGYNEQFF.

This clone was recorded at least ten times. This chain links TRBV27 with TRBJ1-1; 7 bases are shared with TRBD1. The junction had 4 bases not matched to a gene; V was cut back by 3 bases and J by 0 bases. In germline, CDR1 is MNHEY, CDR2 SMNVEV (reference sequence). The CDR3 is 15 residues long. The CDR3 DNA follows: TGTGCCAGCAGTTTGGTACAGGGGCTGAACACTGAAGCTTTCTTT. Its translation is CASSLVQGLNTEAFF.

The gene calls are TRBV30 and TRBJ2-5; 9 bases map to TRBD2. The germline gives CDR1 GTSNPN, CDR2 SVGIG (reference sequence). The J segment lost 5 bases and the V segment lost 0 bases, leaving 10 bases of the junction unmatched. This CDR3 comprises 16 residues. The CDR3 DNA follows: TGTGCCTGGAGTGTAAGAGGCGGGAGGGCCTCGGAGACCCAGTACTTC. It codes for CAWSVRGGRASETQYF. Complete variable domain (other parts from reference TRBV30 and TRBJ2-5): SQTIHQWPATLVQPVGSPLSLECTVEGTSNPNLYWYRQAAGRGLQLLFYSVGIGQISSEVPQNLSASRPQDRQFILSSKKLLLSDSGFYLCAWSVRGGRASETQYFGPGTRLLVL.

The rearrangement uses TRBV27 and TRBJ2-6; D uncertain. With 5 bases removed from V and 3 bases from J, the gap between germline ends came to 11 bases. The CDR3 sequence is 15 residues long. Germline CDR1 MNHEY, CDR2 SMNVEV (reference sequence). The CDR3 loop reads CASSPKGFGANVLTF. In nucleotides, the CDR3 is TGTGCCAGCAGTCCCAAAGGGTTTGGGGCCAACGTCCTGACTTTC.

Remarks on this clone: A far larger clone is one base from this, pointing to a likely read error. V usage is TRBV25-1 and J usage is TRBJ1-4, with a tentative D call TRBD1 (6 bases). The germline CDR1 and CDR2 sequences are MGHDK and SYGVNS. The length of the CDR3 is 14 residues. CDR3 nucleotide sequence: TGTGCCAGCAGTGAGACAGGAATCGGTGAAAGACTGTTTTTT. The encoded protein is CASSETGIGERLFF.

Comment on this clone: A far larger clone is off by one base, so a read error is likely. The chain couples TRBV2 to TRBJ2-5, with D possibly being TRBD1 (6 bases). V lost 6 bases and J 4 bases, leaving 18 bases between the germline ends. The CDR3 runs 15 residues. The germline gives CDR1 SNHLY, CDR2 FYNNEI. The CDR3 loop reads CASSAMGAGIETQYF. In DNA, the CDR3 is TGTGCCAGCAGCGCTATGGGGGCAGGGATAGAGACCCAGTACTTC.

With respect to this clone: The identical CDR3 is also encoded by other nucleotide sequences in the sample. This chain uses TRBV30 with TRBJ2-1, with D hard to call. There are 13 residues in the CDR3. The V gene's germline CDR1 is GTSNPN and CDR2 SVGIG (reference sequence). V was shortened by 0 bases and J by 8 bases, with 11 bases between the two germline ends. The CDR3 bases are TGTGCCTGGAGTGTTGGTGGGGTAGATGAGCAGTTCTTC. This translates into CAWSVGGVDEQFF.

Of note for this clone: A far bigger clonotype differs at one base, so this is likely a read error. The genes are TRBV5-1 and TRBJ2-7, with D possibly matching TRBD1 (6 bases). The CDR3 sequence is 13 residues long. CDR1 is SGHRS and CDR2 is YFSETQ in the germline V gene. For the CDR3, the DNA is TGCGCCAGCAGCTTAGCAGGGGCCTACGGGCAGTACTTC. Amino acid sequence: CASSLAGAYGQYF. Variable domain in full (rest from reference TRBV5-1 and TRBJ2-7): KAGVTQTPRYLIKTRGQQVTLSCSPISGHRSVSWYQQTPGQGLQFLFEYFSETQRNKGNFPGRFSGRQFSNSRSEMNVSTLELGDSALYLCASSLAGAYGQYFGPGTRLTVT.

The chain is built from TRBV28 and TRBJ1-2; D is ambiguous. Trimming stripped 2 bases from V and 8 bases from J, with 12 bases between. There are 13 residues in the CDR3. The germline V gene encodes CDR1 MDHEN and CDR2 SYDVKM. Here the CDR3 DNA reads TGTGCCAGCAGTTTAGAGGGTTTGAAGGGCTACACCTTC. It encodes CASSLEGLKGYTF.

The CDR3 DNA is TGTGCCAGCAAGGAGTGGCGGACTAGCGGGTTCTTC. Its protein product is CASKEWRTSGFF. The rearrangement uses TRBV2 and TRBJ2-1; 10 nucleotides align to TRBD2. V shed 7 bases, J shed 15 bases, and the junction held 9 bases outside the gene matches. The V gene's germline CDR1 is SNHLY and CDR2 FYNNEI. The CDR3 length is 12 residues.

The chain employs TRBV29-1 and TRBJ2-2, with D hard to call. From germline, CDR1 is SQVTM and CDR2 ANQGSEA. The CDR3 extends over 14 amino acids. Trimming stripped 1 base from V and 6 bases from J, with 12 bases between. In DNA, the CDR3 is TGCAGCGTTGAAGCCAAAGGAGTCCCCGGGGAGCTGTTTTTT. This gives the protein CSVEAKGVPGELFF.

With respect to this clone: The likely explanation is a read error, given a far larger clone one base away. The chain carries TRBV30 and TRBJ1-5; tentative D call: TRBD1 (6 bases). Germline CDR1 GTSNPN, CDR2 SVGIG (reference sequence). The CDR3 spans 16 residues. The V end was cut by 1 base, the J end by 7 bases, with 20 bases between. The CDR3 protein is CAWSGCGGQENQPQHF. CDR3 DNA: TGTGCCTGGAGTGGCTGCGGGGGGCAGGAGAACCAGCCCCAGCATTTT. Complete variable domain (other parts from reference TRBV30 and TRBJ1-5): SQTIHQWPATLVQPVGSPLSLECTVEGTSNPNLYWYRQAAGRGLQLLFYSVGIGQISSEVPQNLSASRPQDRQFILSSKKLLLSDSGFYLCAWSGCGGQENQPQHFGDGTRLSIL.

The J gene is TRBJ2-6, the V gene TRBV7-3, with D perhaps TRBD1 or TRBD2 (5 bases each). CDR3 length: 16 residues. Germline V gene data show CDR1 as SGHTA and CDR2 as FQGTGA. The ends were cut back, 0 bases at V and 4 bases at J, with 10 bases in the middle. The CDR3, as DNA: TGTGCCAGCAGCTTAACGGGGGTTCCCGGGGCCAACGTCCTGACTTTC. It codes for CASSLTGVPGANVLTF.

Turning to this clone: This CDR3 is also generated by other DNA sequences in the sample. This chain joins TRBV30 and TRBJ1-2; D is unclear. The ends were cut back, 0 bases at V and 2 bases at J, with 10 bases in the middle. CDR1 is GTSNPN and CDR2 is SVGIG in the germline V gene (reference sequence). The CDR3 has 14 amino acids. CDR3 amino acids: CAWSVLGRNYGYTF. CDR3 DNA: TGTGCCTGGAGTGTACTCGGCAGAAACTATGGCTACACCTTC.

A remark on this clone: A read error is likely here: a far larger clone is one base away. This chain connects TRBV29-1 to TRBJ1-1, with D perhaps TRBD1 (6 bases). V lost 4 bases, J lost 6 bases, and 15 bases lay in between. Germline V CDR1 and CDR2: SQVTM, ANQGSEA. The CDR3 contains 13 residues. For the CDR3, the DNA is TGCAGCGTTGCACAGGGCAGCGGCGCTGAAGCTTTCTTT. It is translated as CSVAQGSGAEAFF.

The chain has TRBV29-1 and TRBJ2-1, with 8 bases fitting TRBD1. The CDR3 has 14 residues. Germline V CDR1 and CDR2: SQVTM, ANQGSEA. V shed 6 bases and J 2 bases; nucleotides not matched to a gene: 6. Here the CDR3 reads CSVLTGEAYNEQFF. CDR3 in DNA: TGCAGCGTCTTGACAGGGGAGGCCTACAATGAGCAGTTCTTC.

The chain combines TRBV5-4 with TRBJ2-7; 10 bases map to TRBD2. Germline-derived CDR1 and CDR2 are SGHNT and YYREEE (reference sequence). This CDR3 comprises 13 residues. The J segment lost 7 bases and the V segment lost 5 bases, leaving 6 bases of the junction unmatched. The CDR3 loop is CASRPGLAREQYF. The CDR3 DNA reads TGTGCCAGCAGACCGGGACTAGCGAGGGAGCAGTACTTC.